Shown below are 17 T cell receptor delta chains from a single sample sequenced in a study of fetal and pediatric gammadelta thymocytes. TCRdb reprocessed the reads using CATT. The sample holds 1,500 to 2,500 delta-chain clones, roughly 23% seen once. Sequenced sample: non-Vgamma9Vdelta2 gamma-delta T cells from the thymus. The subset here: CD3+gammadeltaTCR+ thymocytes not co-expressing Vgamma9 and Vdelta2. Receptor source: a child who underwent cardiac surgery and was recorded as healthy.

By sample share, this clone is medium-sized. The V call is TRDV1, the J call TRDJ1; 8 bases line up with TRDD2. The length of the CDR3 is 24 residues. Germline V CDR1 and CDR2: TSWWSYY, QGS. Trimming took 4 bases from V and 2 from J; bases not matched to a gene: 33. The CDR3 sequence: CALGAGSFLRGGQEAVGGTDKLIF. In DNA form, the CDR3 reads TGTGCTCTTGGGGCCGGTAGCTTCCTACGGGGGGGACAGGAGGCTGTTGGGGGGACCGATAAACTCATCTTT.

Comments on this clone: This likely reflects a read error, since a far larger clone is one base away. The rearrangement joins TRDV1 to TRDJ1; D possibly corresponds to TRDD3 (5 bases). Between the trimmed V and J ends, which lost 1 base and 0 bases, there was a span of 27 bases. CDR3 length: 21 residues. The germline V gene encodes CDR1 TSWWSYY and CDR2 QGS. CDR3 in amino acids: CALGEPPNPCSWGGYTDKLIF. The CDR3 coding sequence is TGTGCTCTTGGGGAACCCCCAAACCCCTGCTCGTGGGGAGGGTACACCGATAAACTCATCTTT.

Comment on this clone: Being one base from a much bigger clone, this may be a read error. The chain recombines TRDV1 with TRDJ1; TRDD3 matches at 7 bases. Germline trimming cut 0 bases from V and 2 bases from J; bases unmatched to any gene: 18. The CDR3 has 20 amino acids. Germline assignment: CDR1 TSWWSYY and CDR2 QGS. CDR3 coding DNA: TGTGCTCTTGGGGAACTAAGTGGAAAGCCTAGTATCTGGGGGACCGATAAACTCATCTTT. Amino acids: CALGELSGKPSIWGTDKLIF.

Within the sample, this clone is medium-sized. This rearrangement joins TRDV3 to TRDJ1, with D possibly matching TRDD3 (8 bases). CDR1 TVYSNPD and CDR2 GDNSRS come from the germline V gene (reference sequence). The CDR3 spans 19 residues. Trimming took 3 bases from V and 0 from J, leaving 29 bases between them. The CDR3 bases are TGTGCCTTATCATTCCTACTGGGGGCTCTGGCCCTCTACACCGATAAACTCATCTTT. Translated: CALSFLLGALALYTDKLIF.

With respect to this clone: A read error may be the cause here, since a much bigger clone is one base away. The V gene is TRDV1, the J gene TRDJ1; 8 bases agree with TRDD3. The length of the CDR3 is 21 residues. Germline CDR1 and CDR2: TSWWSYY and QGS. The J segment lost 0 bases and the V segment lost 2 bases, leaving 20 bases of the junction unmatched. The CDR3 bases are TGTGCTCTTGGGGAAAGGGGCGCGTTGGCGAGGGATACGATGTACACCGATAAACTCATCTTT. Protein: CALGERGALARDTMYTDKLIF.

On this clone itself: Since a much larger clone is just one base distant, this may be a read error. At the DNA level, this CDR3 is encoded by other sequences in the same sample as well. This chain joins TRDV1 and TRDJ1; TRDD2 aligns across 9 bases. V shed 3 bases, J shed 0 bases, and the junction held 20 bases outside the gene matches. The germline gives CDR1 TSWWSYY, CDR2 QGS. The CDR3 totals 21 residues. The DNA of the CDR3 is TGTGCTCTTGGGGATTACCTTCCTACACCTTGGGGGCTACCGTACACCGATAAACTCATCTTT. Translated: CALGDYLPTPWGLPYTDKLIF.

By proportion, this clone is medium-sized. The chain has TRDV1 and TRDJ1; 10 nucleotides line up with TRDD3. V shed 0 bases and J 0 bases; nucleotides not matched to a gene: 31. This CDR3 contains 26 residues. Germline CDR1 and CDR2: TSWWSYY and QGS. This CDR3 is CALGELGIPAYRNGGYAVPYTDKLIF. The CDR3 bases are TGTGCTCTTGGGGAACTCGGGATTCCCGCCTACCGTAACGGGGGATACGCTGTCCCTTACACCGATAAACTCATCTTT.

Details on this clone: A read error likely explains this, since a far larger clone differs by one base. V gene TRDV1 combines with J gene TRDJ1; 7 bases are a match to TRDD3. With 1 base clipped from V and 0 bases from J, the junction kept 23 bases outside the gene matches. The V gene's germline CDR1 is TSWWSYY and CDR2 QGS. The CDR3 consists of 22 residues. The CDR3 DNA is TGTGCTCTTGGGGAACGGTCCCCCGGCTCTACGGGGGATTCCTTGTACACCGATAAACTCATCTTT. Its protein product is CALGERSPGSTGDSLYTDKLIF.

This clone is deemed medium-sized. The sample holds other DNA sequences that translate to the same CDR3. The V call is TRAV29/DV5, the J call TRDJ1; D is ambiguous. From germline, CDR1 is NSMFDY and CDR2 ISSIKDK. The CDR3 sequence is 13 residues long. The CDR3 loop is CSALRAYTDKLIF. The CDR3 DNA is TGTTCTGCACTCCGGGCTTACACCGATAAACTCATCTTT.

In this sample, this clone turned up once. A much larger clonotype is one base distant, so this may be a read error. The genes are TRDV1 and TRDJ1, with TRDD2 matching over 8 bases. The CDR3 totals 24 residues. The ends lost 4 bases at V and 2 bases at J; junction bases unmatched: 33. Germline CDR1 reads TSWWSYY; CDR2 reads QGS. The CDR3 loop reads CALGAGSFLRGGQEAVVGTDKLIF. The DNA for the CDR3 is TGTGCTCTTGGGGCCGGTAGCTTCCTACGGGGGGGACAGGAGGCTGTTGTGGGGACCGATAAACTCATCTTT.

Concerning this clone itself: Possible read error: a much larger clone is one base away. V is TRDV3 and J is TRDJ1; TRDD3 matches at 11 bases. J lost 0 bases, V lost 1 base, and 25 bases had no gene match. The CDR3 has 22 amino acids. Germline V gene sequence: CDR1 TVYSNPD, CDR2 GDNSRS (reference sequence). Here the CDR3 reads CAFNRASYDELGDTPYTDKLIF. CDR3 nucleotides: TGTGCCTTTAACCGGGCGTCCTACGATGAGCTGGGGGATACCCCGTACACCGATAAACTCATCTTT. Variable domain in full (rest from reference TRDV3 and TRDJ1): CDKVTQSSPDQTVASGSEVVLLCTYDTVYSNPDLFWYRIRPDYSFQFVFYGDNSRSEGADFTQGRFSVKHILTQKAFHLVISPVRTEDSATYYCAFNRASYDELGDTPYTDKLIFGKGTRVTVEP.

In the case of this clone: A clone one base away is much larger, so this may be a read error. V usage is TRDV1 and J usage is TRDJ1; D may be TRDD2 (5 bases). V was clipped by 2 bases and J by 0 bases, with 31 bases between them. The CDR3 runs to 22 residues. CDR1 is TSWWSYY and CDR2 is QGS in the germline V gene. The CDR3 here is CALGEVSTSHLRTLPYTDKLIF. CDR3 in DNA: TGTGCTCTTGGGGAAGTCTCGACTTCCCACCTGCGCACTCTGCCGTACACCGATAAACTCATCTTT.

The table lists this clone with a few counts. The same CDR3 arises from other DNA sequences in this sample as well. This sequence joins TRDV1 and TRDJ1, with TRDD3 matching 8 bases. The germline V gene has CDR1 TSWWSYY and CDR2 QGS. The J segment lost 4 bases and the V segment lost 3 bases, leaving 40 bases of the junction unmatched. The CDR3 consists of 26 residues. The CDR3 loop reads CALGDATAPKDIWAPWGIYLSDKLIF. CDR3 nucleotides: TGTGCTCTTGGGGATGCCACGGCTCCTAAGGACATATGGGCTCCATGGGGGATTTATTTAAGCGATAAACTCATCTTT.

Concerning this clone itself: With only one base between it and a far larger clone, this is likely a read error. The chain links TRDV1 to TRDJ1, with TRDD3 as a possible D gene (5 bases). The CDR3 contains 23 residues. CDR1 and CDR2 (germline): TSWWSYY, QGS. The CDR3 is CALGEPFYLWGPILHLYTDKFIF. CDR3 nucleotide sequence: TGTGCTCTTGGGGAACCGTTTTACCTTTGGGGACCAATACTGCACCTATACACCGATAAATTCATCTTT.

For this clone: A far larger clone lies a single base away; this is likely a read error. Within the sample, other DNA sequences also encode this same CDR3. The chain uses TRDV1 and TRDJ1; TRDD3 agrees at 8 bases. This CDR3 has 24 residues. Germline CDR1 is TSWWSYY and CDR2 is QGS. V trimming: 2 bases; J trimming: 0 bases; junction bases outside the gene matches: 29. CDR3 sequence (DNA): TGTGCTCTTGGGGAAGAAGGATCCCGAAGCCCCGAACCATACTGGGGGTGCTACACCGATAAACTCATCTTT. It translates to CALGEEGSRSPEPYWGCYTDKLIF.

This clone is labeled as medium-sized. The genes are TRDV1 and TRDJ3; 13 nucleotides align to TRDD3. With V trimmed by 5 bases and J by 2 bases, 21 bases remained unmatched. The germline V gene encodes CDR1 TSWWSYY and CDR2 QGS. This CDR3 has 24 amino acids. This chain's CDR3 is CALGPRNHLLGDTQCTWDTRQMFF. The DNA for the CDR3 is TGTGCTCTTGGGCCCAGGAATCATCTACTGGGGGATACGCAATGCACCTGGGACACCCGACAGATGTTTTTC.

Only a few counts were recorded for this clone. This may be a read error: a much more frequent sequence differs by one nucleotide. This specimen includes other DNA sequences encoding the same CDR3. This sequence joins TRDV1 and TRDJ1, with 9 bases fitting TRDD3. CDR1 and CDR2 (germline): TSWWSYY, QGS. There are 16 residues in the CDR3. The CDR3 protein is CALGGRTEVLGERLIF. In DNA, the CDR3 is TGTGCTCTCGGGGGCCGAACCGAGGTACTGGGGGAAAGACTCATCTTT.